Sequencing of this TCR beta chain was carried out in a study of PD-1 blockade in classical Hodgkin lymphoma. Across the study: On a schedule of every 2 weeks, patients received nivolumab 3 mg/kg intravenously. Study results and limitations: CD4+ TCR diversity, unlike CD8+, rose significantly by C4D1. Relative to healthy donors, newly diagnosed patients reportedly had lower baseline TCR diversity, which was reported as lower still in relapsed/refractory patients.

Trimming took off 2 bases at V and 6 bases at J, with 10 bases between the two ends. There are 13 residues in the CDR3. The germline V gene has CDR1 SGHTA and CDR2 FQGTGA. Concerning this clone itself: Its antigen is currently unknown.

Brentuximab vedotin exposure varied, and every patient relapsed after autologous stem cell transplantation. Measured with immunoSEQ multiplex PCR; TCRdb has only the in-frame clones, and not every one. Among some 96,000 clones listed, over 80% were seen once. The TCR originated in a human donor with classical Hodgkin lymphoma. The chain recombines TRBV7-3 with TRBJ1-1, with D unresolved. The specimen comprised peripheral blood mononuclear cells (PBMCs), sampled at baseline. CDR3 residues: CASSLSRNSEAFF. In DNA, the CDR3 is TGTGCCAGCAGCTTATCACGGAATTCTGAAGCTTTCTTT.